Described below is a single T cell receptor beta chain sequence and its context. Its antigen is not identified. The CDR3 contains 16 residues. The germline V gene has CDR1 SGHRS and CDR2 YFSETQ. V was shortened by 0 bases and J by 4 bases, with 14 bases between the two germline ends. The sample originates from a study of shared clonotypes between healthy human individuals. General study points: Apart from blood, nothing was sampled; tissue repertoires likely differ.

Execution of the assay was at deep level. Researchers divided each subset's genomic DNA evenly across several immunoSEQ plates. Assay used: immunoSEQ multiplex PCR; TCRdb lists only in-frame clones, some missing. The table includes about 470,000 clones, around 75% detected once. Samples left unsorted employed some 95 million PBMCs for genomic DNA. The TCR comes from a woman aged 40 to 50 in good health. Some clones in this sample may be carry-over from other donors' samples. The chain recombines TRBV5-1 with TRBJ2-1; perhaps TRBD1 as D (6 bases). The material sequenced was PBMCs. This CDR3 reads CASSLAPGTQYNEQFF. CDR3 in DNA: TGCGCCAGCAGCTTGGCCCCTGGGACACAATACAATGAGCAGTTCTTC.